A selection of T cell receptor beta chains follows, all from one sample in a study of regulatory T cells in long-lasting Graves disease. TCRdb reanalysed the multiplex PCR reads using MiXCR and keeps one entry per CDR3 protein. Of about 220,000 distinct CDR3 sequences in the sample, roughly a fifth were seen once. The same sample was also studied in work on T cells in Graves' hyperthyroidism and ophthalmopathy.

The source material was peripheral blood mononuclear cells (PBMCs), sampled at new diagnosis, from a patient treated with antithyroid drugs. These receptors originate from a woman aged 30 to 39 with Graves disease. Both conserved end residues are part of each CDR3. A D gene is named only where the DNA matches it firmly. Clone size is not always given. Where it is, it says once, few, many or a class for expanded clones.

V gene,clone size,J gene,D gene,CDR3 protein,CDR3 DNA
TRBV29-1,.,TRBJ2-7,TRBD1,CSVLGQGAGEQYF,TGCAGCGTTCTAGGGCAGGGGGCAGGGGAGCAGTACTTC
TRBV11-2,many,TRBJ2-7,TRBD2,CASSSVGSGTAYEQYF,TGTGCCAGCAGCTCAGTGGGAAGCGGGACCGCCTACGAGCAGTACTTC
TRBV6-1,many,TRBJ2-1,TRBD2,CASSPGLAGGKLYNEQFF,TGTGCCAGCAGTCCGGGACTAGCGGGAGGGAAGTTGTACAATGAGCAGTTCTTC
TRBV7-8,many,TRBJ1-3,.,CASAPPGRVISF,TGTGCCAGCGCCCCCCCGGGTAGGGTTATCTCCTTT
TRBV12-3/TRBV12-4,.,TRBJ2-1,TRBD2,CASSFWVGGSSYNEQFF,TGTGCCAGCAGTTTCTGGGTGGGCGGGAGCTCCTACAATGAGCAGTTCTTC
TRBV5-6,many,TRBJ2-3,.,CASSSGTEVVPDTQYF,TGTGCCAGCAGCTCCGGGACGGAGGTTGTCCCAGATACGCAGTATTTT
TRBV6-1,many,TRBJ2-7,.,CASRDPGVPYEQYF,TGTGCCAGCAGAGACCCAGGGGTCCCATACGAGCAGTACTTC
TRBV19,once,TRBJ2-2,TRBD1,CASSTTWTGELLHTGELSF,TGTGCCAGTAGTACAACTTGGACAGGAGAACTGCTCCACACCGGGGAGCTGTCTTTT
TRBV4-2,.,TRBJ1-2,.,CASTWGSNPIYGYTF,TGTGCCAGCACCTGGGGGTCGAACCCGATTTATGGCTACACCTTC
TRBV28,many,TRBJ1-2,.,CASRSLRGGYTF,TGTGCCAGCAGGTCCCTCAGGGGTGGCTACACCTTC
TRBV5-4,many,TRBJ2-7,.,CASSPRVSPYEQYF,TGTGCCAGCAGCCCCAGGGTTTCTCCCTACGAGCAGTACTTC
TRBV6-5,many,TRBJ2-2,TRBD2,CASSFGLAGASNTGELFF,TGTGCCAGCAGTTTTGGACTAGCGGGGGCCTCGAACACCGGGGAGCTGTTTTTT
TRBV5-1,many,TRBJ1-3,.,CASSSGRVESNTIYF,TGCGCCAGCAGCTCGGGACGGGTAGAATCAAACACCATATATTTT
TRBV28,.,TRBJ1-4,.,CASSRLDRSLFF,TGTGCCAGCAGCCGACTCGACAGGTCTCTGTTTTTT
TRBV7-2,many,TRBJ2-1,TRBD2,CASSLGRGNYNEQFF,TGTGCCAGCAGCTTAGGGCGGGGGAACTACAATGAGCAGTTCTTC
TRBV6-4,many,TRBJ1-2,.,CASSDPERGGYTF,TGTGCCAGCAGTGACCCTGAGAGGGGTGGCTACACCTTC
TRBV29-1,many,TRBJ2-7,.,CSVERLGNEQYF,TGCAGCGTTGAAAGGCTTGGTAACGAGCAGTACTTC
TRBV7-2,.,TRBJ2-1,.,CASSFLASVNNEQFF,TGTGCCAGCAGCTTTTTGGCTAGCGTGAACAATGAGCAGTTCTTC
TRBV12-3/TRBV12-4,.,TRBJ1-2,TRBD1,CASSFPPRSGQFYGYTF,TGTGCCAGCAGTTTCCCCCCACGGTCGGGACAGTTCTATGGCTACACCTTC
TRBV10-2,many,TRBJ1-3,.,CASNEASGNTIYF,TGCGCCAGCAATGAGGCCTCTGGAAACACCATATATTTT
TRBV25-1,many,TRBJ2-3,.,CASSGGTGWFTDTQYF,TGTGCCAGCAGTGGGGGGACCGGTTGGTTCACAGATACGCAGTATTTT
TRBV15,.,TRBJ1-4,.,CATSREGAANEKLFF,TGTGCCACCAGCAGAGAGGGGGCCGCTAATGAAAAACTGTTTTTT
TRBV20-1,many,TRBJ2-7,.,CSARVVGPAYEQYF,TGCAGTGCTAGAGTGGTGGGACCTGCCTACGAGCAGTACTTC
TRBV9,.,TRBJ2-2,TRBD2,CASSVPTSGTNTGELFF,TGTGCCAGCAGCGTGCCAACTAGCGGGACGAACACCGGGGAGCTGTTTTTT
TRBV20-1,many,TRBJ2-5,TRBD2,CSARPGLAGNQETQYF,TGCAGTGCTAGACCGGGACTAGCGGGTAACCAAGAGACCCAGTACTTC
TRBV7-9,many,TRBJ2-1,TRBD1,CASSLDRGSYNEQFF,TGTGCCAGCAGCCTTGACAGGGGATCTTACAATGAGCAGTTCTTC